This entry is about one T cell receptor (beta chain). This record belongs to a study of control samples from healthy donors and cancer patients. Here immunoSEQ multiplex PCR was the method, and the copy in TCRdb shows in-frame clones only, minus some. The table has 70,000 to 85,000 clones, 91% seen once. J was trimmed by 6 bases and V by 5 bases; bases with no gene match: 1. Per the germline V gene, CDR1 is MNHEY and CDR2 is SMNVEV (reference sequence). CDR3 size: 12 residues. Sequencing was done on a sample of blood. The V gene is TRBV27, the J gene TRBJ2-1; TRBD1 agrees at 7 bases. The receptor's source is a man aged 50 or older in good health. CDR3 sequence reads: CASSHRGNEQFF. CDR3 coding DNA: TGTGCCAGCAGTCACAGGGGCAATGAGCAGTTCTTC.